Described below is a single T cell receptor (beta chain) sequence and its context. Its cognate antigen is unknown. The sample comes from a study of beta chain features in type 1 diabetes. Whole-study context: On cell yields, gender and age, patients and healthy donors were similar.

The length of the CDR3 is 14 residues. In germline, CDR1 is MDHEN, CDR2 SYDVKM. Losses at the gene ends were 8 bases for V and 7 bases for J; bases not matched to a gene: 8. Via CD45RO/CCR7/CD25/CD127/CD95/CD27, cells of the CD4+ naive, central memory, regulatory and stem cell-like memory subsets were sorted. Whole-study results and caveats: Sequencing of cDNA might inflate the share of cells that strongly express TCR.

What was sequenced were expressed TCRB transcripts, since all of the isolated RNA had been reverse transcribed. TCRdb's copy holds only in-frame clones and misses some; the assay was immunoSEQ multiplex PCR. The sample carries around 150,000 clones, approximately 8.1% recorded once. The sequence derives from a man between 18 and 29 years old in good health. The sample comprised central memory CD4+ T cells from blood. The gene calls are TRBV28 and TRBJ1-4; 9 nucleotides align to TRBD1. As DNA, the CDR3 is TGTGCCAGCTTCTCCGGGACAGGGACTGAAAAACTGTTTTTT. Translating it yields CASFSGTGTEKLFF. The complete variable domain, with remaining parts taken from reference TRBV28 and TRBJ1-4, reads DVKVTQSSRYLVKRTGEKVFLECVQDMDHENMFWYRQDPGLGLRLIYFSYDVKMKEKGDIPEGYSVSREKKERFSLILESASTNQTSMYLCASFSGTGTEKLFFGSGTQLSVL.